The subject of this entry is one TCR beta chain. The antigen it recognizes is unknown. The sample holds no much larger clone one base away, and base qualities are not on file. Each collaborating institution followed its own protocols to collect whole blood in K2EDTA tubes. For TCRbeta analysis, collaborator samples were shipped as frozen whole blood, as isolated PBMCs, or as DNA extracted from either sample type. The entry originates in a study of blood T cell repertoires in COVID-19 (dated by TCRdb to the early 2020s). At the level of the whole study: Collaborator samples came from the United States, Italy and Spain and covered acute and convalescent phases of COVID-19. The samples were drawn from two sources: the first 160 participants of the ongoing ImmuneRACE study, and about 1,300 subjects contributed by 6 global collaborators. The prospective study material was composed of cDNA or gDNA derived from T cells, B-cell-depleted T cells, or PBMCs. The dataset comprised deeply sampled blood TCRbeta repertoires from subjects exposed to, actively infected with, or recovered from COVID-19. A freely available public database, intended as a resource for researchers studying the immune response to SARS-CoV-2, is where the repertoires were released. Sample metadata almost always included a de-identified subject ID, COVID-19 status, age in years and sex. Where HLA class I and class II types were available, the types were taken from metadata supplied by the sample provider, not from assay-based typing.

The immunoSEQ Assay, a bias-controlled multiplex PCR, was used to amplify TCRbeta CDR3 regions from genomic DNA. The authors' pipeline ran thus. The number of nucleated cells in each sample was estimated by amplification of reference gene primers within the assay. To quantify the absolute abundance of each unique TCRbeta CDR3 rearrangement, sequence reads were collapsed and filtered. For each sample, productive Simpson clonality was calculated by taking the square root of Simpson's diversity index across productive rearrangements. In its TCRdb copy, this immuneACCESS table keeps in-frame sequences only and misses some clones. Where compared with another copy, unresolved V genes explain less than half of these, and the others have no known cause. V and J calls and clone size are given by that table; D and trimming were obtained from the DNA. This sample holds under 350,000 clones; about 89% were observed only once. Roughly 4.8% of the sample belongs to the ten largest clones.

Here is what the overall study found, with its caveats: The amount of clinical and demographic metadata varied by source and participant and was provided uncurated.

The TCR was taken from a man between 35 and 55 years old with acute or convalescent COVID-19. Material for sequencing was peripheral blood.

The CDR3 corresponds to CASSGSRDLGNSPLHF. The DNA sequence is as follows: TGTGCCAGCAGTGGCTCCAGGGATCTCGGTAATTCACCCCTCCACTTT. This chain joins TRBV2 to TRBJ1-6; TRBD1 is perhaps the D gene, given 5 matching bases. Sequences SNHLY (CDR1) and FYNNEI (CDR2) are obtained from the germline V gene. Taken from cysteine to phenylalanine, the CDR3 has 16 residues. Only the CDR3 region is kept as DNA, spanning 48 bases read in frame from base 1. V is cut by 4 bases and J by 6 bases, and the space between the germline ends is 16 bases.